These 3 T cell receptor beta chains were all obtained from the same sample, sequenced in a study of T cells in Graves' hyperthyroidism and ophthalmopathy. Amplified TCR beta CDR3 regions came from RNA transcripts. A first-round RT-PCR of the TCR CDR3 used the HTBI primer set. TCRdb re-called the multiplex PCR reads through MiXCR, storing one row per CDR3 protein. The data show roughly 510,000 distinct CDR3 sequences, around 43% seen once. The sample consisted of peripheral blood or thyroid tissue (not recorded which). The receptors here all came from an adult woman with Graves' disease, either hyperthyroidism or ophthalmopathy (not recorded which).

This clonotype was seen at least ten times. V is TRBV5-6 and J is TRBJ2-7, with D possibly being TRBD1 (5 bases). CDR1 and CDR2 from the germline V gene are SGHDT and YYEEEE. This CDR3 contains 15 residues. With 2 bases removed from V and 5 bases from J, the gap between germline ends came to 17 bases. In DNA form, the CDR3 reads TGTGCCAGCAGCTTCCTGTGGACAAACCAGGACGAGCAGTACTTC. Protein: CASSFLWTNQDEQYF. The entire variable domain, with the rest obtained from reference TRBV5-6 and TRBJ2-7, is as follows: DAGVTQSPTHLIKTRGQQVTLRCSPKSGHDTVSWYQQALGQGPQFIFQYYEEEERQRGNFPDRFSGHQFPNYSSELNVNALLLGDSALYLCASSFLWTNQDEQYFGPGTRLTVT.

This clonotype has at least ten counts. The V and J genes are TRBV12-3 or TRBV12-4 and TRBJ1-1; D is undetermined. This CDR3 is 14 amino acids long. Trimming removed 2 bases from V and 0 bases from J, with 7 bases in between. The CDR3 region is CASSLPGLNTEAFF. CDR3 DNA: TGTGCCAGCAGTTTACCAGGCCTGAACACTGAAGCTTTCTTT.

This clonotype was detected ten times or more. This sequence joins TRBV15 and TRBJ2-2; 12 bases fit TRBD2. Germline V gene data show CDR1 as LNHNV and CDR2 as YYDKDF (reference sequence). V was clipped by 4 bases and J by 7 bases; unmatched bases: 7. The CDR3 spans 16 residues. The CDR3 DNA follows: TGTGCCACCAGCACCCGACTAGCGGGAGCCGGCGGGGAGCTGTTTTTT. It translates to CATSTRLAGAGGELFF.